These 23 T cell receptor beta chains came from one sample sequenced in a study of T cells after yellow fever vaccination. TCRdb independently ran MiXCR on the 5' RACE reads; one entry per CDR3 protein. Here the sample spans 300,000 to 400,000 distinct CDR3 sequences, 8.1% being singletons. Here the sequenced sample was PBMCs, taken roughly 47 days after the first yellow fever vaccination. The receptors were gathered from a man younger than 30 who received the YFV17D yellow fever vaccine.

The V gene is TRBV6-5, the J gene TRBJ1-1; the D is unclear. The CDR3 consists of 14 residues. From germline, CDR1 is MNHEY and CDR2 SVGAGI. V shed 3 bases and J shed 5 bases, with 13 bases lying between them. The CDR3 loop reads CASSYLTKDTEAFF. DNA for the CDR3: TGTGCCAGCAGTTATCTAACTAAGGATACTGAAGCTTTCTTT.

In this sample, this clonotype turned up a few times. The chain links TRBV18 to TRBJ1-4, with D possibly TRBD1 on 6 matching bases. The germline gives CDR1 KGHSH, CDR2 LQKENI. Trimming took off 5 bases at V and 6 bases at J, with 16 bases between the two ends. CDR3 length: 15 amino acids. CDR3 coding DNA: TGTGCCAGCTCATCATATACAGGGAATGATGAAAAACTGTTTTTT. The encoded protein is CASSSYTGNDEKLFF.

This clonotype was seen only a few times. The chain is built from TRBV12-3 or TRBV12-4 and TRBJ1-2, with D perhaps TRBD1 (6 bases). This CDR3 is 14 amino acids long. V was trimmed by 4 bases and J by 5 bases, leaving 14 bases between them. In nucleotides, the CDR3 is TGTGCCAGCAGTTATTCAGGGGACCTTTATGGCTACACCTTC. Translated, it gives CASSYSGDLYGYTF.

This clonotype was observed many times. V gene TRBV3-1 combines with J gene TRBJ1-1; TRBD1 matches 7 bases. Germline V gene sequence: CDR1 LGHDT, CDR2 YNNKEL (reference sequence). After removal of 0 bases from V and 4 bases from J, the junction contained 5 bases not matched to a gene. The CDR3 runs 15 residues. CDR3 coding DNA: TGTGCCAGCAGCCAAGAGACAGGGAGGGGCACTGAAGCTTTCTTT. Its protein product is CASSQETGRGTEAFF.

The sample holds a few counts of this clonotype. V and J are TRBV18 and TRBJ2-4, with 10 bases identical to TRBD1. Germline V gives CDR1 KGHSH, CDR2 LQKENI. Trimming removed 3 bases from V and 10 bases from J; junction bases left unmatched: 6. The CDR3 has 14 amino acids. CDR3 in amino acids: CASSPGTGDGIQYF. CDR3 coding DNA: TGTGCCAGCTCACCCGGGACAGGGGATGGGATTCAGTACTTC.

This clonotype showed up many times. The CDR3 DNA is TGTGCCAGCAGTCTAACCCCACAGAACTATGGCTACACCTTC. Its translation: CASSLTPQNYGYTF. The rearrangement uses TRBV12-3 or TRBV12-4 and TRBJ1-2; unclear D gene. The CDR3 loop spans 14 amino acids. The V and J ends lost 5 bases and 2 bases respectively, with 12 bases between them.

This clonotype was observed many times. The rearrangement uses TRBV7-2 and TRBJ1-1, with D unclear. This CDR3 has 13 amino acids. Deletions cut 1 base from V and 1 base from J, with 4 bases between. Per the germline V gene, CDR1 is SGHTA and CDR2 is FQGNSA. The CDR3 sequence: CASSLDRNTEAFF. In nucleotides, the CDR3 is TGTGCCAGCAGCTTAGATCGGAACACTGAAGCTTTCTTT.

This clonotype was found a few times. The CDR3 coding sequence is TGTGCCAGCAGTCAAAATCGGAGGGGCAGGGCGACCTATGGCTACACCTTC. Its translation is CASSQNRRGRATYGYTF. The rearrangement joins TRBV11-2 to TRBJ1-2, with a weak D call TRBD1 (5 bases). The CDR3 loop spans 17 amino acids. Trimming stripped 6 bases from V and 4 bases from J, with 24 bases between. Per germline, CDR1 SGHAT and CDR2 FQNNGV.

This clonotype was found a few times. The chain carries TRBV20-1 and TRBJ2-1, with 9 positions matching TRBD2. Per the germline V gene, CDR1 is DFQATT and CDR2 is SNEGSKA (reference sequence). J was trimmed by 0 bases and V by 2 bases; bases with no gene match: 14. CDR3 length: 19 residues. The DNA for the CDR3 is TGCAGTGCTAGACCTCGGGGTAGCGGGGGCAAACCCTCCTACAATGAGCAGTTCTTC. Translation: CSARPRGSGGKPSYNEQFF.

The chain carries TRBV6-1 and TRBJ2-5, with TRBD1 matching over 7 bases. The V and J ends lost 6 bases and 5 bases, in that order; junction bases with no gene match: 12. CDR3 length equals 15 residues. Germline V lookup: CDR1 MNHNS, CDR2 SASEGT. The CDR3 DNA reads as TGTGCCAGCAGAGGCTCGACAGGGTGGGTTGAGACCCAGTACTTC. This translates into CASRGSTGWVETQYF.

This clonotype was observed a few times. The chain has TRBV10-3 and TRBJ1-5; TRBD1 might be the D (5 bases). Trimming pared 11 bases from V and 0 bases from J, leaving 14 bases between. Per germline, CDR1 ENHRY and CDR2 SYGVKD. This CDR3 has 14 residues. CDR3 coding DNA: TGTGCCGTAGGACAACTCAATAGCAATCAGCCCCAGCATTTT. Protein: CAVGQLNSNQPQHF.

The chain joins TRBV5-8 to TRBJ2-1; 7 bases align to TRBD1. The germline gives CDR1 SGHTS, CDR2 YDEGEE. After removal of 3 bases from V and 12 bases from J, the junction contained 12 bases not matched to a gene. CDR3 size: 14 residues. CDR3 nucleotides: TGTGCCAGCAGCTGGACAGGCAGCCGACTGGGGCAGTTCTTC. This codes for CASSWTGSRLGQFF.

This clonotype was detected only a few times. The chain carries TRBV5-8 and TRBJ1-6, with D tentatively TRBD1 (6 bases). The V gene's germline CDR1 is SGHTS and CDR2 YDEGEE. Trimming took 3 bases from V and 8 from J, leaving 15 bases between them. The CDR3 extends over 15 amino acids. The DNA for the CDR3 is TGTGCCAGCAGCTCCTTGGGGGCCCGTGATTCACCCCTCCACTTT. Translated, it gives CASSSLGARDSPLHF.

This clonotype was counted a few times. V is TRBV9 and J is TRBJ1-3; D is uncertain. V was trimmed by 0 bases and J by 3 bases, leaving 1 base between them. The CDR3 runs to 12 residues. Germline V gives CDR1 SGDLS, CDR2 YYNGEE. This CDR3 reads CASSVVGNTIYF. DNA for the CDR3: TGTGCCAGCAGCGTAGTTGGAAACACCATATATTTT.

A word on this clonotype: A much larger clone is a single base away; this may be a read error. The chain uses TRBV20-1 and TRBJ1-5; the D gene is possibly TRBD1 (5 bases). The germline CDR1 and CDR2 sequences are DFQATT and SNEGSKA (reference sequence). Trimming took 1 base from V and 6 from J, leaving 13 bases between them. This CDR3 is built from 14 residues. CDR3 in DNA: TGCAGTGCTAGAGGTGGGGCAGGGTTTCAGCCCCAGCATTTT. Protein sequence: CSARGGAGFQPQHF.

At least ten counts were recorded for this clonotype. The chain links TRBV5-1 to TRBJ2-1, with D tentatively TRBD1 (6 bases). The CDR3 contains 14 residues. CDR1 SGHRS and CDR2 YFSETQ come from the germline V gene. Trimming cost V 0 bases and J 4 bases, with 8 bases left between them. The CDR3 region is CASSLDGQYNEQFF. The CDR3, as DNA: TGCGCCAGCAGCTTGGATGGACAGTACAATGAGCAGTTCTTC. Drawing the rest from reference TRBV5-1 and TRBJ2-1, the complete variable domain is KAGVTQTPRYLIKTRGQQVTLSCSPISGHRSVSWYQQTPGQGLQFLFEYFSETQRNKGNFPGRFSGRQFSNSRSEMNVSTLELGDSALYLCASSLDGQYNEQFFGPGTRLTVL.

This clonotype was seen a few times. The V and J genes are TRBV6-2 or TRBV6-3 and TRBJ2-1, with no clear D. CDR3 length equals 15 residues. Deletions cut 11 bases from V and 4 bases from J, with 21 bases between. CDR1 is MNHEY, CDR2 SVGEGT, per germline. The CDR3 is CASGPPSASYNEQFF. As DNA, the CDR3 is TGTGCCTCTGGGCCCCCCAGCGCCAGTTACAATGAGCAGTTCTTC.

This clonotype turned up a few times. The J gene is TRBJ2-7, the V gene TRBV7-2, with a possible D match to TRBD1 (7 bases). CDR1 and CDR2 from the germline V gene are SGHTA and FQGNSA. The CDR3 runs 14 residues. V dropped 7 bases and J dropped 6 bases, with 19 bases sitting between them. In DNA, the CDR3 is TGTGCCAGCACCCTTTTCCAGGGGGGAGGCGAGCAGTACTTC. It codes for CASTLFQGGGEQYF.

The chain uses TRBV11-2 and TRBJ2-2; 13 nucleotides match TRBD2. The ends lost 7 bases at V and 1 base at J; junction bases unmatched: 6. The CDR3 loop spans 17 amino acids. In germline, CDR1 is SGHAT, CDR2 FQNNGV. The CDR3 DNA sequence: TGTGCCAGCACAATGGGACTAGCGGGACGGAACACCGGGGAGCTGTTTTTT. Amino acids: CASTMGLAGRNTGELFF. The variable domain in full, completed from reference TRBV11-2 and TRBJ2-2, reads EAGVAQSPRYKIIEKRQSVAFWCNPISGHATLYWYQQILGQGPKLLIQFQNNGVVDDSQLPKDRFSAERLKGVDSTLKIQPAKLEDSAVYLCASTMGLAGRNTGELFFGEGSRLTVL.

This clonotype showed up just a few times. The chain carries TRBV6-2 or TRBV6-3 and TRBJ2-2; no clear D gene. The CDR3 runs 15 residues. In germline, CDR1 is MNHEY, CDR2 SVGEGT. Trimming shortened V by 0 bases and J by 1 base, and 6 bases separated the two germline ends. The CDR3 region is CASSYSIKNTGELFF. Here the CDR3 DNA reads TGTGCCAGCAGTTACTCAATCAAGAACACCGGGGAGCTGTTTTTT.

A few counts support this clonotype. This chain connects TRBV5-1 to TRBJ2-7; 7 bases match TRBD2. The CDR3 extends over 14 amino acids. CDR1 SGHRS and CDR2 YFSETQ come from the germline V gene. The V gene end was trimmed by 5 bases and the J gene end by 5 bases; junction bases not matched to a gene: 10. The CDR3, as DNA: TGCGCCAGCAGATCGGGGGGAATGGGGCACGAGCAGTACTTC. This sequence encodes CASRSGGMGHEQYF.

This clonotype was counted a few times. The CDR3 DNA sequence: TGTGCCAGCAGTTTTGGGCCATACGAGCAGTACTTC. This sequence encodes CASSFGPYEQYF. This rearrangement joins TRBV12-3 or TRBV12-4 to TRBJ2-7, with D uncertain. This CDR3 region has 12 residues. V lost 3 bases and J lost 4, with 7 bases in between.

This clonotype appeared a few times. The chain employs TRBV3-1 and TRBJ2-2; 7 bases match TRBD2. Trimming removed 0 bases from V and 5 bases from J; junction bases left unmatched: 6. The CDR3 runs to 16 residues. Germline CDR1 LGHDT, CDR2 YNNKEL (reference sequence). The CDR3 DNA follows: TGTGCCAGCAGCCAAGATCGGCAGGGAGGGACCGGGGAGCTGTTTTTT. Its protein product is CASSQDRQGGTGELFF.